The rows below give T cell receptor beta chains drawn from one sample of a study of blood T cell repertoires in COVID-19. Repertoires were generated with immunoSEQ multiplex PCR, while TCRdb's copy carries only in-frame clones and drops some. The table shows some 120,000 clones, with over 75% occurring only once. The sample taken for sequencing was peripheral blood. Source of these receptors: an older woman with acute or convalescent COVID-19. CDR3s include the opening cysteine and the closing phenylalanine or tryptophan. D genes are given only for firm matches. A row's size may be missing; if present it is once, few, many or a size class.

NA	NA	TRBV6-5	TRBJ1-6	CASSYGGAGNSPLHF	TGTGCCAGCAGTTACGGGGGGGCAGGTAATTCACCCCTCCACTTT
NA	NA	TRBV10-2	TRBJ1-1	CASSDRTGTEAFF	TGCGCCAGCAGTGACCGAACCGGGACTGAAGCTTTCTTT
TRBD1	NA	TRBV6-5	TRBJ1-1	CASSPGQYTEAFF	TGTGCCAGCAGTCCGGGACAGTACACTGAAGCTTTCTTT
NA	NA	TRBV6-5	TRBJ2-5	CASSSRETQYF	TGTGCCAGCAGTTCCAGAGAGACCCAGTACTTC
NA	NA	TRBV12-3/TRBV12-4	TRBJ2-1	CASTIYNEQFF	TGTGCCAGCACCATCTACAATGAGCAGTTCTTC
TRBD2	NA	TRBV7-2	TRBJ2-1	CASSLLAGGYNEQFF	TGTGCCAGCAGCTTACTAGCGGGAGGGTACAATGAGCAGTTCTTC
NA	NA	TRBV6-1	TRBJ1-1	CASSESRQAFF	TGTGCCAGCAGTGAATCCAGGCAAGCTTTCTTT
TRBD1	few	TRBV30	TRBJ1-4	CAWSVRRTGTNEKLFF	TGTGCCTGGAGTGTACGACGGACAGGAACTAATGAAAAACTGTTTTTT
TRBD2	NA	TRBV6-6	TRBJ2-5	CASSRGLAGGVRETQYF	TGTGCCAGCAGTCGCGGACTAGCGGGAGGGGTCCGAGAGACCCAGTACTTC
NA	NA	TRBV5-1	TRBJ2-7	CASSLAIELATRMRPYEQYF	TGCGCCAGCAGCTTGGCGATAGAGCTAGCGACCCGGATGAGACCCTACGAGCAGTACTTC
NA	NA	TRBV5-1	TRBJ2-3	CASSLAGSTDTQYF	TGCGCCAGCAGCTTGGCGGGGAGCACAGATACGCAGTATTTT
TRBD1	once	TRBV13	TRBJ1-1	CASSFYTGGNTEAFF	TGTGCCAGCAGCTTCTACACAGGGGGGAACACTGAAGCTTTCTTT
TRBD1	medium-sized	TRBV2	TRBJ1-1	CAIGDRMNTEAFF	TGTGCCATCGGGGACAGGATGAACACTGAAGCTTTCTTT
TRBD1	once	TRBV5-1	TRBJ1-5	CASSLGAGGNNQPQHF	TGCGCCAGCAGCTTGGGCGCAGGGGGCAACAATCAGCCCCAGCATTTT
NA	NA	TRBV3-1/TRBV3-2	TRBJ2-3	CASSQALATQYF	TGTGCCAGCAGCCAAGCCCTGGCTACGCAGTATTTT
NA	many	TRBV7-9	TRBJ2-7	CASSLGAYEQYF	TGTGCCAGCAGCTTAGGAGCTTACGAGCAGTACTTC